Below are 18 T cell receptor beta chains sequenced from a single sample in a study of blood T cells in healthy people across ages. PCR was performed a second time for about 6 to 12 cycles using a sample-barcoded 5' primer and a J-beta primer mix. TCRdb processed the 5' RACE reads anew with MiXCR; each CDR3 protein has one entry. This sample has some 800,000 distinct CDR3 sequences, with approximately 25% found just once. These data were also reused for a study on T cells of mothers and their children.

Sequenced: blood. These receptors were taken from a boy between 10 and 17 years old in good health.

This clonotype was found many times. The chain has TRBV9 and TRBJ2-1; D tentatively reads TRBD1 or TRBD2 (5 bases each). In germline, CDR1 is SGDLS, CDR2 YYNGEE. Trimming stripped 3 bases from V and 4 bases from J, with 11 bases between. The CDR3 has 14 residues. The CDR3: CASSAGPNYNEQFF. CDR3 sequence (DNA): TGTGCCAGCAGCGCGGGACCTAATTACAATGAGCAGTTCTTC.

This clonotype showed up just a few times. The chain carries TRBV6-2 or TRBV6-3 and TRBJ2-1; D perhaps matches TRBD2 (6 bases). Germline-derived CDR1 and CDR2 are MNHEY and SVGEGT. V dropped 10 bases and J dropped 8 bases, with 21 bases sitting between them. The CDR3 is made up of 14 amino acids. The CDR3 DNA follows: TGTGCCACAATACGGCCGGGACTCAATGATGAGCAGTTCTTC. It encodes CATIRPGLNDEQFF.

The chain recombines TRBV2 with TRBJ2-3, with a tentative D call TRBD2 (6 bases). V dropped 3 bases and J dropped 2 bases, with 12 bases sitting between them. The germline V gene has CDR1 SNHLY and CDR2 FYNNEI. The CDR3 consists of 15 residues. CDR3 DNA sequence: TGTGCCAGCAGTGATGGGGACTTGTCCACAGATACGCAGTATTTT. Amino acid sequence: CASSDGDLSTDTQYF.

In its sample, this clonotype was seen a few times. The gene calls are TRBV15 and TRBJ1-2; D not certain. There are 13 residues in the CDR3. Per the germline V gene, CDR1 is LNHNV and CDR2 is YYDKDF (reference sequence). Trimming took 0 bases from V and 5 from J, leaving 7 bases between them. The CDR3 here is CATSRDQRYGYTF. Here the CDR3 DNA reads TGTGCCACCAGCAGAGATCAACGGTATGGCTACACCTTC.

This clonotype was seen more than once but under ten times. This chain uses TRBV9 with TRBJ2-5; 11 bases are a match to TRBD1. The germline gives CDR1 SGDLS, CDR2 YYNGEE. V was pared by 4 bases and J by 1 base, with 9 bases of the junction left unmatched. The CDR3 is 17 amino acids. Here the CDR3 DNA reads TGTGCCAGCAGCCTCGGACAGGGGGCATTAACCCAAGAGACCCAGTACTTC. It yields the protein CASSLGQGALTQETQYF.

In its sample, this clonotype was seen a few times. The chain employs TRBV28 and TRBJ1-5, with 7 bases aligning to TRBD1. Germline V lookup: CDR1 MDHEN, CDR2 SYDVKM. The ends lost 6 bases at V and 7 bases at J; junction bases unmatched: 15. The CDR3 is 16 amino acids. This chain's CDR3 is CASRSRGLQGPQPQHF. CDR3 DNA: TGTGCCAGCAGGTCCAGGGGATTACAGGGGCCGCAGCCCCAGCATTTT.

This clonotype has just a few counts. The chain couples TRBV15 to TRBJ1-1; no firm D call. The V gene's germline CDR1 is LNHNV and CDR2 YYDKDF (reference sequence). V was shortened by 0 bases and J by 8 bases, with 13 bases between the two germline ends. The CDR3 spans 14 residues. In nucleotides, the CDR3 is TGTGCCACCAGCAGAGATCAGGTTGGCAGGGAAGCTTTCTTT. Amino acids: CATSRDQVGREAFF.

Points on this clonotype: A read error may produce the germline difference seen at one junction end. In DNA form, the CDR3 reads TGCAATGCTCCACTAGCGGGGGACTACTCCTACGAGCAGTACTTC. As protein: CNAPLAGDYSYEQYF. The chain carries TRBV20-1 and TRBJ2-5, with 11 bases lining up with TRBD2. The J call may be in error: the DNA end matches TRBJ2-7 better. In germline, CDR1 is DFQATT, CDR2 SNEGSKA (reference sequence). This CDR3 has 15 amino acids.

This clonotype was counted between two and nine times. V is TRBV6-2 or TRBV6-3 and J is TRBJ2-7, with 11 bases lining up with TRBD2. V was pared by 6 bases and J by 4 bases, with 5 bases of the junction left unmatched. Germline values: CDR1 MNHEY, CDR2 SVGEGT. This CDR3 has 14 residues. CDR3 residues: CASRTSGSEYEQYF. In DNA, the CDR3 is TGTGCCAGCAGAACTAGCGGGAGTGAATACGAGCAGTACTTC.

The table lists this clonotype with a few counts. J is TRBJ2-5 and V is TRBV28; D perhaps matches TRBD1 (5 bases). The end of the DNA fits TRBJ2-1 better, so the J call may be wrong. This CDR3 is 14 amino acids long. Per germline, CDR1 MDHEN and CDR2 SYDVKM. DNA for the CDR3: TGTGCCAGCGGCAGGGATCGGGCCTACAATGAGCAGTTCTTC. Its translation: CASGRDRAYNEQFF.

This clonotype was recorded at least ten times. The V and J genes are TRBV11-2 and TRBJ2-5; D remains unclear. Trimming shortened V by 1 base and J by 5 bases, and 11 bases separated the two germline ends. The CDR3 totals 14 residues. Germline CDR1 and CDR2: SGHAT and FQNNGV. The CDR3 spells CASSLGWGVETQYF. CDR3 sequence (DNA): TGTGCCAGCAGCTTAGGCTGGGGTGTCGAGACCCAGTACTTC.

A note on this clonotype: A read error may account for a junction end that differs from germline. The J gene is TRBJ1-1, the V gene TRBV6-1; D is uncertain. This CDR3 region has 15 residues. CDR1 MNHNS and CDR2 SASEGT come from the germline V gene. DNA for the CDR3: TGTGCCAGCAGATCACCCTCCTCTATGAACACTGAATCTTTCTTT. This encodes CASRSPSSMNTESFF.

The J gene is TRBJ2-1, the V gene TRBV29-1; tentatively, D is TRBD2 (5 bases). V shed 5 bases and J shed 4 bases, with 9 bases lying between them. The length of the CDR3 is 12 residues. Germline V gene lookup returns CDR1 SQVTM and CDR2 ANQGSEA. The CDR3 spells CSVQRGYNEQFF. The CDR3 nucleotides read TGCAGCGTTCAACGGGGTTACAATGAGCAGTTCTTC.

This clonotype was counted only a few times. This chain joins TRBV28 and TRBJ1-2, with D possibly matching TRBD1 (5 bases). CDR1 is MDHEN and CDR2 is SYDVKM in the germline V gene. CDR3 length: 14 residues. V was pared by 6 bases and J by 6 bases, with 17 bases between. Written as DNA, the CDR3 is TGTGCCAGCAGACCCCGGGGCAGGCTTGATGGCTACACCTTC. It specifies CASRPRGRLDGYTF.

This clonotype was detected only a few times. The chain employs TRBV3-1 and TRBJ2-5; 8 nucleotides line up with TRBD1. This CDR3 is built from 18 residues. The ends lost 6 bases at V and 5 bases at J; junction bases unmatched: 20. Germline V gene data show CDR1 as LGHDT and CDR2 as YNNKEL (reference sequence). Written as DNA, the CDR3 is TGTGCCAGCAGTCTACGGAGGAATCAGGGGGCGGCGCGGGAGACCCAGTACTTC. It specifies CASSLRRNQGAARETQYF.

This clonotype was detected a few times. The rearrangement links TRBV14 to TRBJ2-1; tentative D call: TRBD1 (6 bases). V was trimmed by 0 bases and J by 8 bases, leaving 14 bases between them. Per the germline V gene, CDR1 is SGHDN and CDR2 is FVKESK. CDR3 length: 15 amino acids. This chain's CDR3 is CASSQDMQGTDEQFF. The DNA of the CDR3 is TGTGCCAGCAGCCAAGATATGCAGGGGACGGATGAGCAGTTCTTC.

V usage is TRBV5-5 and J usage is TRBJ2-1; either TRBD1 or TRBD2 may fit D (5 bases each). CDR3 length: 17 amino acids. Deletions cut 4 bases from V and 4 bases from J, with 21 bases between. The germline gives CDR1 SGHKS, CDR2 YYEKEE (reference sequence). The CDR3 is CASSPSLLRGPYNEQFF. Written as DNA, the CDR3 is TGTGCCAGCAGCCCGTCTTTGCTGAGGGGACCTTACAATGAGCAGTTCTTC.

The chain joins TRBV28 to TRBJ1-2; D perhaps matches TRBD1 (5 bases). CDR1 is MDHEN and CDR2 is SYDVKM in the germline V gene. V was trimmed by 5 bases and J by 0 bases, leaving 19 bases between them. CDR3 length: 17 residues. This chain's CDR3 is CASSLPGTQGANYGYTF. CDR3 coding DNA: TGTGCCAGCAGTCTACCCGGGACGCAAGGAGCTAACTATGGCTACACCTTC.